The 8 T cell receptor beta chains listed next were all sequenced from one sample in a study of human T cells and chemical hapten exposure. Each CDR3 protein gets one entry after TCRdb re-called the RACE reads with MiXCR. The table lists 80,000 to 95,000 distinct CDR3 sequences, approximately 10% of them singletons, with 2.2% in the top ten. The time point denotes: patch test 2, 6 weeks after DPC sensitization. The treatment is: therapeutic diphenylcyclopropenone sensitization with weekly scalp DPC. This specimen consisted of whole blood, obtained in connection with sensitization to the hapten diphenylcyclopropenone (DPC). Receptors originate from a man aged 40-49 years with alopecia areata. Some clones in this sample may be carry-over from other donors' samples.

This sequence joins TRBV15 and TRBJ2-7; 9 bases map to TRBD1. The CDR3 is made up of 15 amino acids. Germline V gene lookup returns CDR1 LNHNV and CDR2 YYDKDF (reference sequence). The V and J ends lost 0 bases and 4 bases, in that order; junction bases with no gene match: 4. The CDR3 here is CATSREPQGAYEQYF. The CDR3 DNA follows: TGTGCCACCAGCAGAGAACCACAGGGGGCATACGAGCAGTACTTC.

This sequence joins TRBV6-6 and TRBJ2-7; 8 nucleotides match TRBD1. V gave up 5 bases and J gave up 5 bases; unmatched junction bases: 11. Germline V gene lookup returns CDR1 MNHNY and CDR2 SVGAGI (reference sequence). The CDR3 totals 15 residues. The CDR3 coding sequence is TGTGCCAGCAGTCCACCGGGACAGGCTACCCACGAGCAGTACTTC. Translation: CASSPPGQATHEQYF.

This clonotype was seen repeatedly, ten times or more. The CDR3 DNA sequence: TGTGCCAGCCTACGGGAGCCCTACAATGAGCAGTTCTTC. Protein product: CASLREPYNEQFF. The gene calls are TRBV18 and TRBJ2-1; a possible D gene is TRBD2 (6 bases). Germline lookup yields CDR1 KGHSH and CDR2 LQKENI. Trimming cost V 8 bases and J 2 bases, with 10 bases left between them. The CDR3 extends over 13 amino acids.

V gene TRBV7-3 combines with J gene TRBJ2-1; 13 bases align to TRBD2. Germline CDR1 is SGHTA and CDR2 is FQGTGA. Losses at the gene ends were 5 bases for V and 7 bases for J; bases not matched to a gene: 8. This CDR3 contains 16 residues. CDR3 nucleotides: TGTGCCAGCAGCCCCCAAGGACTAGCGGGAGCTAATGAGCAGTTCTTC. Amino acid sequence: CASSPQGLAGANEQFF. The whole variable domain, remainder taken from reference TRBV7-3 and TRBJ2-1, is GAGVSQTPSNKVTEKGKYVELRCDPISGHTALYWYRQSLGQGPEFLIYFQGTGAADDSGLPNDRFFAVRPEGSVSTLKIQRTERGDSAVYLCASSPQGLAGANEQFFGPGTRLTVL.

This clonotype was recorded a few times. The chain is built from TRBV7-6 and TRBJ2-2; D is undetermined. There are 15 residues in the CDR3. V was cut by 0 bases and J by 0 bases, with 5 bases left in between. CDR1 is SGHVS, CDR2 FNYEAQ, per germline. This CDR3 reads CASSLAPTNTGELFF. As DNA, the CDR3 is TGTGCCAGCAGCTTAGCTCCCACGAACACCGGGGAGCTGTTTTTT.

This clonotype has a handful of counts. J is TRBJ2-4 and V is TRBV10-3; D is unclear. This CDR3 spans 12 amino acids. CDR1 ENHRY and CDR2 SYGVKD come from the germline V gene. Trimming stripped 10 bases from V and 0 bases from J, with 7 bases between. In DNA, the CDR3 is TGTGCCACGTCGACAGCCAAAAACATTCAGTACTTC. Its protein is CATSTAKNIQYF.

V usage is TRBV20-1 and J usage is TRBJ2-7; TRBD1 matches 11 bases. The CDR3 loop spans 13 amino acids. The V gene's germline CDR1 is DFQATT and CDR2 SNEGSKA (reference sequence). After removal of 5 bases from V and 5 bases from J, the junction contained 5 bases not matched to a gene. This chain's CDR3 is CSAPGQGANEQYF. The CDR3 coding sequence is TGCAGTGCTCCCGGACAGGGGGCCAACGAGCAGTACTTC.

This clonotype was observed a handful of times. This sequence joins TRBV29-1 and TRBJ2-1, with D maybe TRBD2 (6 bases). The CDR3 runs 12 residues. CDR1 SQVTM and CDR2 ANQGSEA come from the germline V gene. V lost 6 bases and J lost 8, with 14 bases in between. CDR3 residues: CSVGGAGDEQFF. The DNA for the CDR3 is TGCAGCGTGGGGGGAGCAGGCGATGAGCAGTTCTTC.